This T cell receptor beta chain appears in the sequencing data of a study of blood T cell repertoires in COVID-19. Background on the study: The United States, Italy and Spain were the sources of the acute and convalescent COVID-19 samples. T cells, B-cell-depleted T cells, or PBMCs provided the cDNA or gDNA that served as material.

In the original analysis: From reference gene primer amplification, estimates of nucleated cell counts were derived. Clones were read by immunoSEQ multiplex PCR, and TCRdb kept only the in-frame ones, dropping some. V, J and clone size reflect that table, while D and trimming were determined from the DNA. Of 30,000 to 40,000 clones listed, 80% to 95% were seen once; the top ten hold over 2%. After removal of 0 bases from V and 1 base from J, the junction contained 6 bases not matched to a gene. Germline assignment: CDR1 KGHSH and CDR2 LQKENI. The CDR3 contains 17 residues. The TCR originated in a man aged 45-60 years with active COVID-19. The J gene is TRBJ2-1, the V gene TRBV18; 7 bases agree with TRBD2. The sample consisted of peripheral blood. The CDR3 is CASSPPGGSQSYNEQFF. In DNA, the CDR3 is TGTGCCAGCTCACCACCGGGCGGGAGTCAGTCCTACAATGAGCAGTTCTTC.